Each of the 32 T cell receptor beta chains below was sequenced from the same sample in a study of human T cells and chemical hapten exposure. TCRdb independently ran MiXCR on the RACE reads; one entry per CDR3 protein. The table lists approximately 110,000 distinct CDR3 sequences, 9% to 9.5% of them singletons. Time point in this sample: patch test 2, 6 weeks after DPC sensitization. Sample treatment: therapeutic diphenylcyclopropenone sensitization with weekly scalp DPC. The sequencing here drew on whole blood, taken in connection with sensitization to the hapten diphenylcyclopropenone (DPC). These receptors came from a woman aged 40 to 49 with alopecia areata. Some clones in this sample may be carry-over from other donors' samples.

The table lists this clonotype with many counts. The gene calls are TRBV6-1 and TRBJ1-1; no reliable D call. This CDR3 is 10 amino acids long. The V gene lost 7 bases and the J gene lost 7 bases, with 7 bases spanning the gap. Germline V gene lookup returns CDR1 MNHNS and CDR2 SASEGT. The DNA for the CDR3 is TGTGCCAGCAAAATGGGTGAAGCTTTCTTT. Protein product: CASKMGEAFF.

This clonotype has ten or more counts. CDR3 in DNA: TGCAGTGCTAGAGGGCAGACAGGGGCTGGCTACACCTTC. It codes for CSARGQTGAGYTF. J is TRBJ1-2 and V is TRBV20-1, with TRBD1 matching over 8 bases. V dropped 1 base and J dropped 7; count of bases not matched to a gene: 5. The CDR3 runs to 13 residues. CDR1 is DFQATT, CDR2 SNEGSKA, per germline (reference sequence).

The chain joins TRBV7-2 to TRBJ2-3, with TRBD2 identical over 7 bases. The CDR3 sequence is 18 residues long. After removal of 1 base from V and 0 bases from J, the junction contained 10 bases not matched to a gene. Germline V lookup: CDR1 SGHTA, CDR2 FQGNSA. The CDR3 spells CASSLVPQLAASTDTQYF. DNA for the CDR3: TGTGCCAGCAGCTTAGTACCGCAGCTAGCGGCTAGCACAGATACGCAGTATTTT. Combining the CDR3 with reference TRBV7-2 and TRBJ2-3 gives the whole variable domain GAGVSQSPSNKVTEKGKDVELRCDPISGHTALYWYRQSLGQGLEFLIYFQGNSAPDKSGLPSDRFSAERTGGSVSTLTIQRTQQEDSAVYLCASSLVPQLAASTDTQYFGPGTRLTVL.

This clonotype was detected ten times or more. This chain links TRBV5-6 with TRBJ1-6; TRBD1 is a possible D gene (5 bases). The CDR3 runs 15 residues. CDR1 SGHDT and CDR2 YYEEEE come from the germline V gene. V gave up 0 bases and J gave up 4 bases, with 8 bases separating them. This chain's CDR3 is CASSLGQIYNSPLHF. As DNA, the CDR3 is TGTGCCAGCAGCTTGGGACAGATTTATAATTCACCCCTCCACTTT.

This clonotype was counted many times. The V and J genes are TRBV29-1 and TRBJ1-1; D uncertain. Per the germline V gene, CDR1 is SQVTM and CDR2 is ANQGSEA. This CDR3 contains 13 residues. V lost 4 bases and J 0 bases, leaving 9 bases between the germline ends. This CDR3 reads CSVGAVMNTEAFF. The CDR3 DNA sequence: TGCAGCGTTGGGGCAGTCATGAACACTGAAGCTTTCTTT.

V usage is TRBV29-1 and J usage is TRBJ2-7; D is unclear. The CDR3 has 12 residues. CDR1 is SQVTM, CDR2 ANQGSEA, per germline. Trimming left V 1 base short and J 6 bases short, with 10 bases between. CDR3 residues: CSVEGSGPEQYF. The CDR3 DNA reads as TGCAGCGTTGAAGGGTCCGGGCCCGAGCAGTACTTC.

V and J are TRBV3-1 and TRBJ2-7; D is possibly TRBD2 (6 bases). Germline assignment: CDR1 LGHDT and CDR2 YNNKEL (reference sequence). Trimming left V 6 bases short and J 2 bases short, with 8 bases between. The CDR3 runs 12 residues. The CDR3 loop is CASSWGAYEQYF. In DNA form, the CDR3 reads TGTGCCAGCAGTTGGGGGGCCTACGAGCAGTACTTC.

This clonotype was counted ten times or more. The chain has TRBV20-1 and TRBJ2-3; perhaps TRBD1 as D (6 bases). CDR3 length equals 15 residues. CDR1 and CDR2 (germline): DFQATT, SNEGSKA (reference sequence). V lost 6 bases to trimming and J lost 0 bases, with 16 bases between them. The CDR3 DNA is TGCAGTGCGGACACAGGGAAAGGGAGCACAGATACGCAGTATTTT. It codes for CSADTGKGSTDTQYF.

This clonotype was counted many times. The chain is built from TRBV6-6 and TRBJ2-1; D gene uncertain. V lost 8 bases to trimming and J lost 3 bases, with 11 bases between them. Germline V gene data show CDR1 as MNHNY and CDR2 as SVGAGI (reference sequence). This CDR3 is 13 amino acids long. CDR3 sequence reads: CASGGPNYNEQFF. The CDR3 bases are TGTGCCAGCGGTGGGCCGAACTACAATGAGCAGTTCTTC.

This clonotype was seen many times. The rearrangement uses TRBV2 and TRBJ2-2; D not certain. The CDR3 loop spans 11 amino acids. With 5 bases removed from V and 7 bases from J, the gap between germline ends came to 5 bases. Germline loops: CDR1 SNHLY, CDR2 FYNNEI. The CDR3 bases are TGTGCCAGCAGTTACGTCGGGGAGCTGTTTTTT. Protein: CASSYVGELFF.

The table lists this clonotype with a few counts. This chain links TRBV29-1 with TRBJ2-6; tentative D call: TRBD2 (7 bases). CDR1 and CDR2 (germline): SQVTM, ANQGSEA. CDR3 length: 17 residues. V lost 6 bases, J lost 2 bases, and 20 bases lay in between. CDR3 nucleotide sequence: TGCAGCGTCGGGGGGCCTCCTCGGGGCGCTGGGGCCAACGTCCTGACTTTC. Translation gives CSVGGPPRGAGANVLTF.

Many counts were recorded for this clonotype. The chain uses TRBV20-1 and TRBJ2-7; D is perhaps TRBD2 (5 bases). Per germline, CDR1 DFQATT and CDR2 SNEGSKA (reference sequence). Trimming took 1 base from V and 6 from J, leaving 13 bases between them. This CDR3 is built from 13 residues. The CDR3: CSARGWSAGEQYF. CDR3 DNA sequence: TGCAGTGCTAGAGGCTGGTCGGCGGGCGAGCAGTACTTC.

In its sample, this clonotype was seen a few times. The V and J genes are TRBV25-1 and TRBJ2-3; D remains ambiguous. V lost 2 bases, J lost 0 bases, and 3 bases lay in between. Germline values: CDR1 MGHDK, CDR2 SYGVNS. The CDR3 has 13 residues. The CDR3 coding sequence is TGTGCCAGCAGTGAAGCTAGCACAGATACGCAGTATTTT. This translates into CASSEASTDTQYF.

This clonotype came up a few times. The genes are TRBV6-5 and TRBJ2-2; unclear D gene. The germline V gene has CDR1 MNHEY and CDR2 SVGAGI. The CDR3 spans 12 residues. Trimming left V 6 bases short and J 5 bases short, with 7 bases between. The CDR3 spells CASSRSTGELFF. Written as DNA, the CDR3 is TGTGCCAGCAGCCGTAGTACCGGGGAGCTGTTTTTT.

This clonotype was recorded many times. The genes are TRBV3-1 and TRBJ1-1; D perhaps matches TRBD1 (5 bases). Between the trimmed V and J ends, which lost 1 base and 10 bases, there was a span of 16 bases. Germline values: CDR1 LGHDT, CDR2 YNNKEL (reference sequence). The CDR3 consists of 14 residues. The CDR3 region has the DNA TGTGCCAGCAGCCAAGTGACGGGGTCAACAGGAGCTTTCTTT. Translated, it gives CASSQVTGSTGAFF. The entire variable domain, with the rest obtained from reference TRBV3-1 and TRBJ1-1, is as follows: DTAVSQTPKYLVTQMGNDKSIKCEQNLGHDTMYWYKQDSKKFLKIMFSYNNKELIINETVPNRFSPKSPDKAHLNLHINSLELGDSAVYFCASSQVTGSTGAFFGQGTRLTVV.

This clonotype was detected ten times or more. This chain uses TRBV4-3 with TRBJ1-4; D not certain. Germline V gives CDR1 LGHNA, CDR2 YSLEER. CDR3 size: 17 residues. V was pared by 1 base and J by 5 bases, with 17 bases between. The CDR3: CASSQAPPNYPNEKLFF. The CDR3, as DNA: TGCGCCAGCAGCCAAGCCCCTCCGAACTACCCCAATGAAAAACTGTTTTTT.

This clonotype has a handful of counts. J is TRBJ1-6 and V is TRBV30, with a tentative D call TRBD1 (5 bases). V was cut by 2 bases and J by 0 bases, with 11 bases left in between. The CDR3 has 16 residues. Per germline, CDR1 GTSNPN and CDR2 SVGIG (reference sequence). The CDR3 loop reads CAWSNRLSSYNSPLHF. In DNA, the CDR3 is TGTGCCTGGAGTAACAGGTTGAGCTCCTATAATTCACCCCTCCACTTT. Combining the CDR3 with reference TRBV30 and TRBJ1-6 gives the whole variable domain SQTIHQWPATLVQPVGSPLSLECTVEGTSNPNLYWYRQAAGRGLQLLFYSVGIGQISSEVPQNLSASRPQDRQFILSSKKLLLSDSGFYLCAWSNRLSSYNSPLHFGNGTRLTVT.

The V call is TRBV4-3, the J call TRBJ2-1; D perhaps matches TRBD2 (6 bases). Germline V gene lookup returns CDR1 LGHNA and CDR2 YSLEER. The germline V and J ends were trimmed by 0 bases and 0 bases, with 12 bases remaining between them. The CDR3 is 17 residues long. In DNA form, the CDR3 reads TGCGCCAGCAGCCAAGATGGCGGGGCAAGCTCCTACAATGAGCAGTTCTTC. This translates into CASSQDGGASSYNEQFF.

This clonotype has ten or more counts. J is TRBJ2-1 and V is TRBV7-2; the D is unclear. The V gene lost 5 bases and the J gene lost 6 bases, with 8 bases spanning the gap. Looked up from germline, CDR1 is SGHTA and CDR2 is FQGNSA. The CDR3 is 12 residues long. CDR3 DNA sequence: TGTGCCAGCAGCAGGGCCCTCAATGAGCAGTTCTTC. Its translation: CASSRALNEQFF.

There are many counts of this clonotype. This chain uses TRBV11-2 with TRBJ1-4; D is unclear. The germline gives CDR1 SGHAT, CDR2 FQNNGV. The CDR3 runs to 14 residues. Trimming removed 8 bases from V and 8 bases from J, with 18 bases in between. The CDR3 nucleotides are TGTGCCAGCGGAGGGCCTGGCACTCGGGAAAAACTGTTTTTT. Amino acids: CASGGPGTREKLFF.

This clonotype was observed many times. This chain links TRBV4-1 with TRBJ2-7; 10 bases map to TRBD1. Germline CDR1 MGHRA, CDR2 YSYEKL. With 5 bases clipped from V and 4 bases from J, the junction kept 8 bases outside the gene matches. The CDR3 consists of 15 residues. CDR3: CASSNSGTGVYEQYF. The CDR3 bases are TGCGCCAGCAGCAATTCCGGGACAGGGGTGTACGAGCAGTACTTC.

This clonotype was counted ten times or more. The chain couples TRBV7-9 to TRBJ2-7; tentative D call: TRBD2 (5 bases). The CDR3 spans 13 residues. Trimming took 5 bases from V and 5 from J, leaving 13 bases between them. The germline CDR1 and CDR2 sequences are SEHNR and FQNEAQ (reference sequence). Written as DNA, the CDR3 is TGTGCCAGCAGCAGTCTCGGGGATAACGAGCAGTACTTC. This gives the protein CASSSLGDNEQYF. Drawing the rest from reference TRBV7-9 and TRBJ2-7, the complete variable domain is DTGVSQNPRHKITKRGQNVTFRCDPISEHNRLYWYRQTLGQGPEFLTYFQNEAQLEKSRLLSDRFSAERPKGSFSTLEIQRTEQGDSAMYLCASSSLGDNEQYFGPGTRLTVT.

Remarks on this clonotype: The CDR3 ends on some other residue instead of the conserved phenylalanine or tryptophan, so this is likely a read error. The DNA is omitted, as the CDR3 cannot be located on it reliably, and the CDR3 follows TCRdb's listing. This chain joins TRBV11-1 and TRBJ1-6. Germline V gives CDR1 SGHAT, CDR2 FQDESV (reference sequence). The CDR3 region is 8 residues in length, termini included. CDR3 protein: CASSFVRA.

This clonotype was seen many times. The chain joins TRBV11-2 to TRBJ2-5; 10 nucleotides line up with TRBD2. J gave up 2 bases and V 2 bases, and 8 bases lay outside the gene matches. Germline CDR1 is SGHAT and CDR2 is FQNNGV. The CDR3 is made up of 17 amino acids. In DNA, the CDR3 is TGTGCCAGCAGCTTACCCCTACTAGCGGGGTCTCAAGAGACCCAGTACTTC. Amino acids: CASSLPLLAGSQETQYF.

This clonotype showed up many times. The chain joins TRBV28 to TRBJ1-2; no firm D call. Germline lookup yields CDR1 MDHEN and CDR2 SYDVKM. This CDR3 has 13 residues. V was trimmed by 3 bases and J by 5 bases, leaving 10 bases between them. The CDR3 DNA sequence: TGTGCCAGCAGTTTTTGGGGTCGGTATGGCTACACCTTC. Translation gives CASSFWGRYGYTF.

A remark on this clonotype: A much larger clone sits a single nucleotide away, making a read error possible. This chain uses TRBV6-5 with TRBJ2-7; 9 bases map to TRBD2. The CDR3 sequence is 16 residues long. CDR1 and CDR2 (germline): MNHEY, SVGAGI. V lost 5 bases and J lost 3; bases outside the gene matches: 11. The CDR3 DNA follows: TGTGCCAGCAGTCCCTTTGGCGGGGGGGCGTTCTACGAGCAGTACTTC. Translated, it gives CASSPFGGGAFYEQYF.

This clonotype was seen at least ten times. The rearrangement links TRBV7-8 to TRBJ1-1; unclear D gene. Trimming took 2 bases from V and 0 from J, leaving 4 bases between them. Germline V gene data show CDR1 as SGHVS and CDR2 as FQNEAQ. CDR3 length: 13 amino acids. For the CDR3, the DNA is TGTGCCAGCAGCTTACGTATGAACACTGAAGCTTTCTTT. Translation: CASSLRMNTEAFF.

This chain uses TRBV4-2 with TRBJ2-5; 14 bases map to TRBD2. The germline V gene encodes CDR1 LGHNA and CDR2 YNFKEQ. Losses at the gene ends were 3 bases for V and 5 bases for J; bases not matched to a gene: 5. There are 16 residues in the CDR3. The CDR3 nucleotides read TGTGCCAGCAGCCACTCAGGGACTAGCGGGGGTGAGACCCAGTACTTC. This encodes CASSHSGTSGGETQYF.

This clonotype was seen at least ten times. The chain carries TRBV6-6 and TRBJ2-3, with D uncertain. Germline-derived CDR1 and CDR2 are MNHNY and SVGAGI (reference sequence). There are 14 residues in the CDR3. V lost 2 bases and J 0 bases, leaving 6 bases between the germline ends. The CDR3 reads CASSYSTSTDTQYF. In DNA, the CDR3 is TGTGCCAGCAGTTACAGTACTAGCACAGATACGCAGTATTTT.

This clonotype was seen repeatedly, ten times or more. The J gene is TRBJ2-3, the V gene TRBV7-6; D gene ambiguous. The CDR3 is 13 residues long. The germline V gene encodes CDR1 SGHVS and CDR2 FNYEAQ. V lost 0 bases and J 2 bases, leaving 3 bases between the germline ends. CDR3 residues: CASSLALTDTQYF. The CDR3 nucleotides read TGTGCCAGCAGCTTAGCGCTCACAGATACGCAGTATTTT.

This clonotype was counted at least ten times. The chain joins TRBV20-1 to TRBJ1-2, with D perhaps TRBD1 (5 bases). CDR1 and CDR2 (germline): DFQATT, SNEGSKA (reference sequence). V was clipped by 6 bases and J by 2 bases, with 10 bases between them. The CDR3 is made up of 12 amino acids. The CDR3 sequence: CSALRENYGYTF. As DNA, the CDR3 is TGCAGTGCCCTCAGGGAAAACTATGGCTACACCTTC.

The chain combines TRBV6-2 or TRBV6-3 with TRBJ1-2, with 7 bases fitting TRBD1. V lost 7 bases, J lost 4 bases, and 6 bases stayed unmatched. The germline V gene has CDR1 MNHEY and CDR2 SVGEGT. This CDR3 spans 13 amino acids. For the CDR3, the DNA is TGTGCCAGCACCCCGGACAGGATCTATGGCTACACCTTC. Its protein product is CASTPDRIYGYTF.